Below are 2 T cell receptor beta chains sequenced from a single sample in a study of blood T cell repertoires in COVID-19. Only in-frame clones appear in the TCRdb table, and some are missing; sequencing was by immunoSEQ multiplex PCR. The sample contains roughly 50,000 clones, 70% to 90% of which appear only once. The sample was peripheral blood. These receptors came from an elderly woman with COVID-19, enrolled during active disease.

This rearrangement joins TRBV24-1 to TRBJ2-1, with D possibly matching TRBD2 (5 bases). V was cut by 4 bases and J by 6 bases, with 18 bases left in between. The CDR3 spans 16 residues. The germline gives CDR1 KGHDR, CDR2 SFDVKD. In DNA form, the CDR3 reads TGTGCCACCAGTGACCACTACCCCGGGGAGTCCAATGAGCAGTTCTTC. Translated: CATSDHYPGESNEQFF.

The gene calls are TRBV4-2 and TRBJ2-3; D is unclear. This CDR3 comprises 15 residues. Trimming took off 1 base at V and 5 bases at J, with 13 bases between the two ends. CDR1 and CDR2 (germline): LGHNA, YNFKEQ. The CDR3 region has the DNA TGTGCCAGCAGCCAAGTCTACGGAGTTAGAGATACGCAGTATTTT. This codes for CASSQVYGVRDTQYF.